Listed below are T cell receptor beta chains from one sample, sequenced in a study of T cells after posttransplantation cyclophosphamide. Using immunoSEQ multiplex PCR, the repertoire was profiled, and TCRdb retains in-frame clones only, with some absent. The top ten clones hold 7.5% to 9.5% of a sample with about 36,000 clones, just under 80% of them seen once. Sequencing was performed on CD4+ T cells sorted from blood, taken 1,800 to 2,000 days after a stem cell transplant with posttransplant cyclophosphamide. The receptors derive from a female patient aged 40-50 years who received an allogeneic stem cell transplant from a related donor, was CMV-positive, and had no GVHD. The graft donor may have contributed some T cells. CDR3s include the opening cysteine and the closing phenylalanine or tryptophan. A D gene is named only where the DNA matches it firmly. Size is omitted from some rows. Given values are once, few, many or a class for expanded clones.

clone size	V gene	D gene	J gene	CDR3 protein	CDR3 DNA
-	TRBV4-3	-	TRBJ2-7	CASSAKRFPLLYEQYF	TGCGCCAGCAGCGCCAAGCGGTTCCCACTACTCTACGAGCAGTACTTC
-	TRBV7-9	-	TRBJ2-7	CASSLEIGGSYEQYF	TGTGCCAGCAGCTTAGAGATCGGGGGCTCCTACGAGCAGTACTTC
-	TRBV7-3	TRBD1	TRBJ1-2	CASGPGGDYGYTF	TGTGCCAGCGGACCAGGGGGCGATTATGGCTACACCTTC
-	TRBV14	-	TRBJ1-1	CASSQINTEAFF	TGTGCCAGCAGCCAAATCAATACTGAAGCTTTCTTT
-	TRBV10-1	-	TRBJ2-5	CASSESGGGETQYF	TGCGCCAGCAGTGAGTCGGGAGGGGGGGAGACCCAGTACTTC
-	TRBV19	TRBD2	TRBJ2-3	CASSIRGRADTQYF	TGTGCCAGTAGTATTCGTGGGAGGGCAGATACGCAGTATTTT
-	TRBV7-3	TRBD2	TRBJ2-1	CASSLTGAGGEQFF	TGTGCCAGCAGCTTAACTGGAGCGGGGGGGGAGCAGTTCTTC
-	TRBV16	-	TRBJ1-3	CASSQVPLENTIYF	TGTGCCAGCAGCCAAGTCCCCTTAGAAAACACCATATATTTT
once	TRBV18	TRBD1	TRBJ1-2	CASSNPGQGNYGYTF	TGTGCCAGCTCAAATCCGGGACAGGGTAACTATGGCTACACCTTC
-	TRBV7-3	TRBD2	TRBJ2-5	CASSQSGGAQETQYF	TGTGCCAGCAGCCAGAGCGGGGGGGCACAAGAGACCCAGTACTTC
-	TRBV5-4	TRBD1	TRBJ2-3	CASSFPGQGSDTQYF	TGTGCCAGCAGCTTCCCGGGACAGGGGTCAGATACGCAGTATTTT
-	TRBV19	TRBD1	TRBJ1-6	CASTARQGLDSPLHF	TGTGCCAGTACCGCCCGACAGGGACTGGATTCACCCCTCCACTTT
-	TRBV18	TRBD1	TRBJ1-2	CASSPTGTGGKYGYTF	TGTGCCAGCTCACCAACCGGGACAGGGGGCAAGTATGGCTACACCTTC
-	TRBV5-5	-	TRBJ1-2	CASSLDWANYGYTF	TGTGCCAGCAGCTTGGATTGGGCCAACTATGGCTACACCTTC
-	TRBV19	TRBD1	TRBJ1-3	CASAGGTAGNTIYF	TGTGCCAGCGCAGGAGGGACAGCTGGAAACACCATATATTTT
-	TRBV6-6	-	TRBJ1-1	CASSYEGRNAFF	TGTGCCAGCAGTTACGAGGGTAGGAATGCTTTCTTT
many	TRBV5-4	TRBD1	TRBJ2-1	CASSRRGSYNEQFF	TGTGCCAGCAGCCGCAGGGGGTCCTACAATGAGCAGTTCTTC
-	TRBV29-1	-	TRBJ1-3	CSVVPGQGNTIYF	TGCAGCGTTGTCCCGGGACAAGGAAACACCATATATTTT
-	TRBV7-3	-	TRBJ2-2	CASSPANTGELFF	TGTGCCAGCAGCCCAGCGAACACCGGGGAGCTGTTTTTT
-	TRBV14	-	TRBJ1-4	CASSHLGGEKLFF	TGTGCCAGCAGCCACCTAGGGGGTGAAAAACTGTTTTTT
-	TRBV7-7	TRBD1	TRBJ2-2	CASSPVPGQGGELFF	TGTGCCAGCAGCCCGGTCCCGGGACAGGGCGGGGAGCTGTTTTTT
-	TRBV2	-	TRBJ2-5	CASSEFGPTFAEETQYF	TGTGCCAGCAGTGAATTTGGGCCGACGTTTGCAGAAGAGACCCAGTACTTC
-	TRBV6-5	-	TRBJ1-1	CASEPVLMNTEAFF	TGTGCCAGCGAACCGGTTCTAATGAACACTGAAGCTTTCTTT
-	TRBV7-3	-	TRBJ1-5	CASTDLPRDTSNQPQHF	TGTGCCAGCACCGATCTCCCCCGGGACACTAGCAATCAGCCCCAGCATTTT
-	TRBV5-1	-	TRBJ2-5	CASSLNGQETQYF	TGCGCCAGCAGCTTAAACGGGCAAGAGACCCAGTACTTC
-	TRBV9	-	TRBJ1-3	CASSVGLTGPGNTIYF	TGTGCCAGCAGCGTAGGGCTAACAGGGCCTGGAAACACCATATATTTT
-	TRBV7-2	TRBD1	TRBJ2-7	CASSFSGTGASYEQYF	TGTGCCAGCAGCTTCTCCGGGACAGGGGCGTCCTACGAGCAGTACTTC
once	TRBV5-6	TRBD1	TRBJ1-3	CASSFRGLPSGNTIYF	TGTGCCAGCAGCTTCAGGGGGCTTCCTTCTGGAAACACCATATATTTT
-	TRBV4-1	TRBD1	TRBJ2-6	CASSQIPGQGGSGANVLTF	TGCGCCAGCAGCCAAATACCGGGACAGGGGGGGTCTGGGGCCAACGTCCTGACTTTC
-	TRBV5-8	-	TRBJ1-2	CASSPGGTTNYGYTF	TGTGCCAGCAGCCCGGGGGGCACCACTAACTATGGCTACACCTTC
-	TRBV4-3	TRBD1	TRBJ2-5	CASSQDWNRGQETQYF	TGCGCCAGCAGCCAAGATTGGAACAGGGGCCAAGAGACCCAGTACTTC